This is a list of T cell receptor beta chains from one sample in a study of spatial heterogeneity in lung cancer. A single record per CDR3 protein comes from TCRdb applying MiXCR to the 5' RACE reads. The table lists about 39,000 distinct CDR3 sequences, around 3.1% of them singletons. The sample in question was normal lung tissue next to the tumor, obtained at surgery. The receptors derive from a male donor with early-stage non-small cell lung cancer. Each CDR3 is given without its conserved first and last residue. Clone size, where shown, is once, few, many, or a class for clones that have expanded.

v_call clone_size cdr3_aa
TRBV12-3/TRBV12-4 many ASSLPTGRGGYT
TRBV7-2 many ASSLVRGGADTQY
TRBV2 many ASSEAGRGDTQY
TRBV7-6 few ASSSTGRTEAF
TRBV5-4 many AVSGTPQETQY
TRBV11-2 many ASSLDLRSYEQY
TRBV24-1 many ATSDPGTSKGYT
TRBV5-5 many ASSLLWGPGGYEQY
TRBV6-2/TRBV6-3 few ASSYSNREAF
TRBV24-1 many ATSDTRGGESSTDTQY
TRBV10-3 many AISEPGQPANYGYT
TRBV19 many ASRGQGAYEQY
TRBV28 many ASSPRLAGGLGYEQY
TRBV2 many ASSGVGDTQY
TRBV6-6 many ASSYSLAAENTEAF
TRBV2 many ASSGGTGAGYT
TRBV6-6 many ASSYSKFRSLH
TRBV7-2 many ASSIDRSATNEKLF
TRBV3-1 NA ASSPTSGGKETQY
TRBV6-5 many ATKEFNYGYT
TRBV7-2 many ASSLSTDQETQY
TRBV7-8 many ASNRGEVSYNSPLH
TRBV5-5 many ASSFRRAGSAGNTIY
TRBV7-2 many ASSLGGSGGSGELF
TRBV12-3/TRBV12-4 many ASKPRTGNGYT
TRBV29-1 many SARTPEGNQPQH
TRBV20-1 NA SADGPAAESYNEQF
TRBV7-9 many ASGPGQAISGANVLT
TRBV4-1 many ASSQPSDDERETQY
TRBV12-3/TRBV12-4 NA ASSEQGWYSPLH
TRBV29-1 many SVAHGLAGGPDIQY
TRBV6-6 many ASSSPRAANEQF
TRBV6-2/TRBV6-3 many ASSRDSSAPDTQY
TRBV6-2/TRBV6-3 many ASSFTVTQGAVYTGELF
TRBV29-1 many SGGDSDRGADTQY
TRBV14 many ASSQAAWGETQY
TRBV29-1 NA SVERSITGELF
TRBV20-1 many SARDPAVGDTEAF
TRBV6-5 many ASSPFGQGAEAF
TRBV12-3/TRBV12-4 few ASAIGFEKLF
TRBV3-1 many ASSYYGNQPQH
TRBV7-7 many ASSFQGTGELF
TRBV2 many ASCPGPLNSPLH
TRBV6-5 many ASSSLDYGYT
TRBV20-1 many SALTGGVSYNEQF
TRBV6-5 many ASSYSSVARYNEQF
TRBV7-3 many ASSLTQAETQY
TRBV7-9 many ASSPNIGGGTDTQY
TRBV28 many ASSLPRDRGNNEQF
TRBV4-1 many ATGDLNQPQH